The rows below give T cell receptor beta chains drawn from one sample of a study of cytomegalovirus exposure and HLA in healthy donors. The repertoire was sequenced with immunoSEQ multiplex PCR; TCRdb's copy has only in-frame clones and lacks some. In the table there are approximately 78,000 clones, approximately 70% of which are singletons. Material: PBMCs. The receptors here all came from a man in his forties in good health and CMV-seropositive. The CDR3 runs from the conserved cysteine through the conserved F or W. Each record gives: clone size, J gene, V gene, D gene, CDR3 DNA, CDR3 protein. D genes are given only for firm matches. Expanded clones get a size class; other rows say once, few or many, or leave the size out.

few | TRBJ1-6 | TRBV7-2 | - | TGTGCCAGCAGCCCCCTGCGGGCAGACTTAAATTCCCCCCTCCACTTT | CASSPLRADLNSPLHF
- | TRBJ2-1 | TRBV4-1 | TRBD2 | TGCGCCAGCAGCCAAGGGGAGGGTCCGCGCAATGAGCAGTTCTTC | CASSQGEGPRNEQFF
- | TRBJ2-2 | TRBV5-4 | - | TGTGCCAGCAGCCCGGACCTCGGGGGCACCGGGGAGCTGTTTTTT | CASSPDLGGTGELFF
- | TRBJ2-2 | TRBV4-1 | - | TGCGCCAGCAGCCAAGAGGTCAGGGGATCTAACGGGGAGCTGTTTTTT | CASSQEVRGSNGELFF
- | TRBJ1-1 | TRBV30 | TRBD1 | TGTGCCTGGAGTCCGGACAGGGGGGTCAGTGAAGCTTTCTTT | CAWSPDRGVSEAFF
- | TRBJ2-5 | TRBV5-1 | - | TGCGCCAGCAGTTCCGGAGGGGTAGAGACCCAGTACTTC | CASSSGGVETQYF
few | TRBJ2-1 | TRBV30 | - | TGTGCCTGGAGTGTCCAGGACTTATACAATGAGCAGTTCTTC | CAWSVQDLYNEQFF
- | TRBJ1-6 | TRBV6-6 | - | TGTGCCAGCAGTGGATACAGCACCTATAATTCACCCCTCCACTTT | CASSGYSTYNSPLHF
- | TRBJ1-6 | TRBV30 | TRBD1 | TGTGCCTGGAGTGGGGACAGTTATAATTCACCCCTCCACTTT | CAWSGDSYNSPLHF
- | TRBJ1-6 | TRBV5-6 | TRBD1 | TGTGCCAGCAGCTTGGGTCCGACAGGGTCTGATAATTCACCCCTCCACTTT | CASSLGPTGSDNSPLHF